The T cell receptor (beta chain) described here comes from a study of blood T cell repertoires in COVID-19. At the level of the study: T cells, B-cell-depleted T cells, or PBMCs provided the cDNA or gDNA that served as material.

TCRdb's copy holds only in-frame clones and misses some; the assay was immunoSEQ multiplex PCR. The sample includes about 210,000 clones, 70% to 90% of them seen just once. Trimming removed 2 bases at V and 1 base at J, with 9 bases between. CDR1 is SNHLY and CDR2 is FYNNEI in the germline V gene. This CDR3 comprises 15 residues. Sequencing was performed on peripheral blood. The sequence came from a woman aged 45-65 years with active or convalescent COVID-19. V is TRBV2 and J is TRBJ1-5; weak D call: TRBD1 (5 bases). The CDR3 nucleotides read TGTGCCAGCAGTGAACAGGGATCAAGCAATCAGCCCCAGCATTTT. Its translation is CASSEQGSSNQPQHF. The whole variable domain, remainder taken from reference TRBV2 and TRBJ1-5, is EPEVTQTPSHQVTQMGQEVILRCVPISNHLYFYWYRQILGQKVEFLVSFYNNEISEKSEIFDDQFSVERPDGSNFTLKIRSTKLEDSAMYFCASSEQGSSNQPQHFGDGTRLSIL.